This TCR beta chain was identified during a study of T cell changes during pregnancy in multiple sclerosis. J was trimmed by 5 bases and V by 2 bases; bases with no gene match: 10. The CDR3 loop spans 17 amino acids. Germline V gene sequence: CDR1 MDHEN, CDR2 SYDVKM. Here immunoSEQ multiplex PCR was the method, and the copy in TCRdb shows in-frame clones only, minus some. The sample carries about 110,000 clones, roughly nine tenths recorded once. The source material was peripheral blood, sampled before pregnancy. The origin of this receptor is a female donor with multiple sclerosis, enrolled in a pregnancy study. The rearrangement uses TRBV28 and TRBJ1-1, with TRBD1 matching over 11 bases. For the CDR3, the DNA is TGTGCCAGCAGTTTACTCGGACAGGGGGCTCGATTGACTGAAGCTTTCTTT. This encodes CASSLLGQGARLTEAFF. Together with reference TRBV28 and TRBJ1-1, the CDR3 gives the full variable domain: DVKVTQSSRYLVKRTGEKVFLECVQDMDHENMFWYRQDPGLGLRLIYFSYDVKMKEKGDIPEGYSVSREKKERFSLILESASTNQTSMYLCASSLLGQGARLTEAFFGQGTRLTVV.